This TCR beta chain was observed in a study of T-cell memory formation after mild COVID-19. 5'RACE, which relied on constant-segment primers, yielded TCR alpha and TCR beta cDNA libraries carrying sample barcodes and UMIs. Each CDR3 protein gets one entry after TCRdb re-called the 5' RACE reads with MiXCR. Among just over 400,000 distinct CDR3 sequences listed, under 25% were seen once. This clonotype was seen a few times. V dropped 1 base and J dropped 2 bases, with 15 bases sitting between them. The CDR3 runs 16 residues. CDR1 is MGHRA and CDR2 is YSYEKL in the germline V gene. Sequenced input: PBMCs or a T cell subset sorted from them (not recorded which). This sequence was found in an adult woman who had mild COVID-19 (a few samples of this study predate the infection). Cell type and time point are not known. This sequence joins TRBV4-1 and TRBJ2-7; D possibly corresponds to TRBD1 (6 bases). The CDR3, as DNA: TGCGCCAGCAGCCAAGGGGTGTCAGGGGCTACCTACGAGCAGTACTTC. Residues: CASSQGVSGATYEQYF.